One and the same sample provided the 19 T cell receptor beta chains below, sequenced in a study of cytotoxic CD8 clonotypes in ibrutinib-treated CLL. Data came from immunoSEQ multiplex PCR; TCRdb stores just in-frame clones and leaves some out. The sample comprises 110,000 to 150,000 clones, around 76% of which are singletons, and 4.5% to 6% rests with the top ten. The starting material was PBMCs, obtained after 24 months of ibrutinib treatment. The source of these receptors is a human donor with chronic lymphocytic leukemia.

This clone came up once. This chain connects TRBV28 to TRBJ1-5, with 7 bases identical to TRBD1. The germline V gene encodes CDR1 MDHEN and CDR2 SYDVKM. V shed 3 bases and J 6 bases; nucleotides not matched to a gene: 5. The CDR3 is 14 residues long. The CDR3: CASSFLGDSQPQHF. DNA for the CDR3: TGTGCCAGCAGTTTTCTTGGGGACAGTCAGCCCCAGCATTTT.

CDR3 coding DNA: TGCGCCAGCAGCTTGCGGGGGTGGGATACGCAGTATTTT. Encoded protein: CASSLRGWDTQYF. The chain has TRBV5-1 and TRBJ2-3; perhaps TRBD2 as D (6 bases). This CDR3 has 13 residues. V was clipped by 1 base and J by 6 bases, with 9 bases between them. CDR1 is SGHRS and CDR2 is YFSETQ in the germline V gene.

The gene calls are TRBV29-1 and TRBJ2-5; tentatively, D is TRBD2 (6 bases). The CDR3 has 13 residues. Trimming removed 6 bases from V and 2 bases from J, with 13 bases in between. Germline V CDR1 and CDR2: SQVTM, ANQGSEA. The CDR3 DNA follows: TGCAGCGTGGAGGGTCTGGGGCAAGAGACCCAGTACTTC. It encodes CSVEGLGQETQYF.

This clone has only a few counts. The V call is TRBV27, the J call TRBJ2-3, with D unresolved. CDR1 and CDR2 (germline): MNHEY, SMNVEV (reference sequence). V shed 6 bases and J shed 15 bases, with 10 bases lying between them. This CDR3 is built from 9 residues. Here the CDR3 reads CASRQGKYF. The CDR3 nucleotides read TGTGCCAGCAGACAAGGGAAATATTTT.

The V and J genes are TRBV18 and TRBJ1-5; D might be TRBD1 (5 bases). The CDR3 contains 11 residues. V was cut by 6 bases and J by 9 bases, with 9 bases left in between. Germline CDR1 and CDR2: KGHSH and LQKENI. DNA for the CDR3: TGTGCCAGCTCGAACCAGGGGCCCCAGCATTTT. Protein: CASSNQGPQHF. The whole variable domain, filled in from reference TRBV18 and TRBJ1-5, reads NAGVMQNPRHLVRRRGQEARLRCSPMKGHSHVYWYRQLPEEGLKFMVYLQKENIIDESGMPKERFSAEFPKEGPSILRIQQVVRGDSAAYFCASSNQGPQHFGDGTRLSIL.

The table lists this clone with a count of one. The chain has TRBV7-8 and TRBJ2-7; tentatively, D is TRBD2 (6 bases). The germline V gene encodes CDR1 SGHVS and CDR2 FQNEAQ. V was pared by 1 base and J by 5 bases, with 9 bases between. This CDR3 spans 13 amino acids. The CDR3 reads CASSLGRADEQYF. The CDR3 DNA is TGTGCCAGCAGCTTAGGGAGGGCCGACGAGCAGTACTTC.

The gene calls are TRBV28 and TRBJ2-1; TRBD2 agrees at 13 bases. The V and J ends lost 6 bases and 7 bases, in that order; junction bases with no gene match: 15. The germline gives CDR1 MDHEN, CDR2 SYDVKM. The CDR3 runs 18 residues. CDR3 in amino acids: CASSPTWGLAGIENEQFF. DNA for the CDR3: TGTGCCAGCAGCCCTACATGGGGACTAGCGGGAATAGAGAATGAGCAGTTCTTC. The full variable domain, completed using reference TRBV28 and TRBJ2-1, is DVKVTQSSRYLVKRTGEKVFLECVQDMDHENMFWYRQDPGLGLRLIYFSYDVKMKEKGDIPEGYSVSREKKERFSLILESASTNQTSMYLCASSPTWGLAGIENEQFFGPGTRLTVL.

This chain links TRBV28 with TRBJ2-7, with D possibly being TRBD2 (5 bases). The V gene's germline CDR1 is MDHEN and CDR2 SYDVKM. V lost 5 bases to trimming and J lost 2 bases, with 16 bases between them. The CDR3 is 15 amino acids. The CDR3 nucleotides read TGTGCCAGCAGTCGGGGAGCCATATACGCCTACGAGCAGTACTTC. Amino acids: CASSRGAIYAYEQYF.

The rearrangement links TRBV19 to TRBJ2-3, with TRBD2 as a possible D gene (6 bases). V was pared by 7 bases and J by 5 bases, with 10 bases between. The CDR3 contains 12 residues. Germline V gives CDR1 LNHDA, CDR2 SQIVND (reference sequence). CDR3 sequence (DNA): TGTGCCAGTACCCTGGAGGGAGATACGCAGTATTTT. This sequence encodes CASTLEGDTQYF.

The chain joins TRBV6-5 to TRBJ2-3; TRBD2 matches at 11 bases. Germline CDR1 reads MNHEY; CDR2 reads SVGAGI. The CDR3 has 15 residues. The J segment lost 5 bases and the V segment lost 6 bases, leaving 7 bases of the junction unmatched. The DNA of the CDR3 is TGTGCCAGCAGAAAACTAGCGGGAGTTGGAGATACGCAGTATTTT. This translates into CASRKLAGVGDTQYF.

V is TRBV5-1 and J is TRBJ2-4; D is ambiguous. Trimming took off 1 base at V and 9 bases at J, with 14 bases between the two ends. The CDR3 has 14 amino acids. Germline CDR1 SGHRS, CDR2 YFSETQ. CDR3 in amino acids: CASSLNDGQSIQYF. CDR3 sequence (DNA): TGCGCCAGCAGCTTGAATGACGGCCAGAGCATTCAGTACTTC.

The V call is TRBV6-5, the J call TRBJ1-3, with D perhaps matching TRBD1 (5 bases). The CDR3 consists of 16 residues. Germline-derived CDR1 and CDR2 are MNHEY and SVGAGI. Trimming took 2 bases from V and 0 from J, leaving 11 bases between them. CDR3 in amino acids: CASSYDSPASGNTIYF. In DNA form, the CDR3 reads TGTGCCAGCAGTTACGACAGTCCCGCCTCTGGAAACACCATATATTTT.

This clone was picked up a small number of times. CDR3 sequence reads: CASSEPRQPQHF. CDR3 nucleotide sequence: TGTGCCAGCAGTGAGCCCAGACAGCCCCAGCATTTT. V usage is TRBV6-1 and J usage is TRBJ1-5; no clear D gene. The CDR3 extends over 12 amino acids. Trimming pared 3 bases from V and 7 bases from J, leaving 7 bases between. Germline V CDR1 and CDR2: MNHNS, SASEGT.

This chain links TRBV30 with TRBJ1-1; D is unclear. Germline assignment: CDR1 GTSNPN and CDR2 SVGIG (reference sequence). V shed 0 bases and J shed 0 bases, with 5 bases lying between them. The CDR3 totals 13 residues. CDR3 in amino acids: CAWSVRLNTEAFF. The CDR3 DNA sequence: TGTGCCTGGAGTGTACGACTGAACACTGAAGCTTTCTTT.

The chain uses TRBV5-6 and TRBJ2-6; D is uncertain. V dropped 4 bases and J dropped 0 bases, with 8 bases sitting between them. Germline values: CDR1 SGHDT, CDR2 YYEEEE. The CDR3 length is 15 residues. CDR3 amino acids: CASSPRTSGANVLTF. CDR3 nucleotide sequence: TGTGCCAGCAGCCCCAGGACCTCTGGGGCCAACGTCCTGACTTTC.

V gene TRBV29-1 combines with J gene TRBJ2-3; D is tentatively TRBD1 or TRBD2 (5 bases each). V was pared by 3 bases and J by 2 bases, with 18 bases between. Germline CDR1 and CDR2: SQVTM and ANQGSEA. CDR3 length: 16 residues. The CDR3 loop reads CSVEGDLRGTTDTQYF. CDR3 coding DNA: TGCAGCGTTGAGGGCGACCTCCGTGGGACCACAGATACGCAGTATTTT.

The chain is built from TRBV30 and TRBJ1-1; 9 nucleotides line up with TRBD1. The V and J ends lost 3 bases and 8 bases, in that order; junction bases with no gene match: 4. The CDR3 has 12 amino acids. Germline values: CDR1 GTSNPN, CDR2 SVGIG (reference sequence). The CDR3 region is CAWRDTGGEAFF. In DNA form, the CDR3 reads TGTGCCTGGAGAGACACAGGGGGCGAAGCTTTCTTT.

J is TRBJ1-2 and V is TRBV21-1. TRBV21-1 is a pseudogene. The CDR3 covers 15 residues. CDR3 coding DNA: TGTGCCAGCAGCAAAGGGCCCGGGGGAGGCTATGGCTACACCTTC. Amino acid sequence: CASSKGPGGGYGYTF.

The chain employs TRBV5-1 and TRBJ2-7, with 7 bases that match TRBD2. CDR3 size: 14 residues. Germline CDR1 and CDR2: SGHRS and YFSETQ. The V gene end was trimmed by 0 bases and the J gene end by 2 bases; junction bases not matched to a gene: 2. The CDR3, as DNA: TGCGCCAGCAGCTTGGCGGGGGGTACCTACGAGCAGTACTTC. Its translation: CASSLAGGTYEQYF.